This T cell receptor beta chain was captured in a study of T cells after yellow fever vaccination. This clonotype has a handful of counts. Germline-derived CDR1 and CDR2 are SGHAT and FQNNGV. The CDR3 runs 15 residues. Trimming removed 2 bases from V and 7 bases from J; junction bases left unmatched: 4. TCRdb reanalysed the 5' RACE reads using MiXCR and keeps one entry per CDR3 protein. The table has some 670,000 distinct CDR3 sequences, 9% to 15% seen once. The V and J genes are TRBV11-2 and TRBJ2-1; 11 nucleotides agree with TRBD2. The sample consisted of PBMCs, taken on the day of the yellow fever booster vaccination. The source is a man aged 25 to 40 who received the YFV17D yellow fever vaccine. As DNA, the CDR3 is TGTGCCAGCAGCTTAACGGGACTAGCGGCGAATGAGCAGTTCTTC. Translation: CASSLTGLAANEQFF.